This T cell receptor beta chain was retrieved from a study of shared clonotypes between healthy human individuals. Study summary: Those who served as donors were a couple of women and a few men between the ages of 18 and 49. Per donor, three plates held CD4 naive cells, three held CD4 memory, two held CD8 naive and one held CD8 memory. Whole-study results and caveats: Clonotypes shared by all four sorted-subset donors had higher generation probabilities than non-shared clonotypes.

TCRdb's copy holds only in-frame clones and misses some; the assay was immunoSEQ multiplex PCR. The profile shows roughly 2,300,000 clones, around 92% of them singletons. To note about this clone: What it recognizes is unknown.

Sequencing used naive CD4+ T cells from PBMCs. Specified subset: CD45RA+ positively selected. This clonotype was obtained from a man younger than 35 in good health. Some clones in this sample may be carry-over from other donors' samples.

CDR3 sequence (DNA): TGTGCCAGCAGCTTAGGCGGCTCTGGGGCCAACGTCCTGACTTTC. This translates into CASSLGGSGANVLTF. V is TRBV7-9 and J is TRBJ2-6; D remains ambiguous. Germline CDR1 and CDR2: SEHNR and FQNEAQ (reference sequence). The CDR3 length is 15 residues. The V gene lost 1 base and the J gene lost 0 bases, with 4 bases spanning the gap.